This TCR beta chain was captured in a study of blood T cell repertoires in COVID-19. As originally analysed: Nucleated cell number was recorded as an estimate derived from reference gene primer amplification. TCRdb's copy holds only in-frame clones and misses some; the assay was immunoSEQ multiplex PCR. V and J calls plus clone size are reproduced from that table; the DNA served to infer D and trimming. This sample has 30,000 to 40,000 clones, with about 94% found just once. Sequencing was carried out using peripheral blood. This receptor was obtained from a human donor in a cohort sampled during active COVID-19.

The CDR3 here is CASSIRQYNEQFF. The CDR3 DNA reads as TGTGCCAGCAGTATTAGACAGTACAATGAGCAGTTCTTC. The rearrangement links TRBV12-3 or TRBV12-4 to TRBJ2-1; TRBD1 might be the D (5 bases). The germline V and J ends were trimmed by 5 bases and 4 bases, with 9 bases remaining between them. This CDR3 region has 13 residues.